The T cell receptor (beta chain) under discussion was sequenced for a study of CD4 T cells in relation to SARS-CoV-2 and coronaviruses (dated by TCRdb to about 2021). Concerning the study at large: In the ViraFEST assay, PBMCs were cultured with antigen for under twelve days, after which TCR beta CDR3s were sequenced to identify antigen-specific clonal expansions. The negative reference condition was either a culture with an HIV-1 Nef peptide pool or a culture with no peptide. Patient-derived lymphoblastoid cell lines were used to map the HLA restriction of shared crossreactive spike epitopes. At the level of individual TCR clonotypes, the study evaluated whether memory CD4+ T cells crossreact between the spike proteins of SARS-CoV-2 and those of common cold coronaviruses. The Adaptive Biotechnologies TCR-sequencing kit was used for samples from a few pre-COVID donors and for the naive versus memory experiments, whereas the other data were Illumina-based. For other donors in the study, expansion assays were sequenced with a different, Illumina-based TCR-beta assay.

To note about this clone: Its antigen specificity is not known. No much larger clone is present one base from it, and per-base qualities are unavailable.

Overall study outcomes, separate from this receptor: Pre-pandemic and post-infection samples were not both contributed by any donor, so tracing of the source of pre-existing responses was limited. Crossreactive clones showed significantly weaker SARS-CoV-2-driven expansion than monoreactive clones, consistent with antigenic imprinting. Small numbers of patients and of tested TCRs limited the study. In roughly 70% of donors, memory CD4+ clonotypes turned up that crossrecognized SARS-CoV-2 and at least one common cold coronavirus spike. Crossreactivity analysis centred on spike protein, so crossreactivity against other viral proteins was not assessed.

V is clipped by 2 bases and J by 5 bases, and the sequence between their germline boundaries is 9 bases long. From the cysteine through the phenylalanine, the CDR3 covers 13 amino acids. The read is trimmed to its CDR3 DNA, 39 bases read in frame from base 1. The germline V gene (reference sequence) specifies WNHNN as CDR1 and SYGVQD as CDR2. CD4+ T cells from unexposed donors were collected before the COVID-19 pandemic (2011-2018). After approximately eleven days of culture, CD4+ T cells were isolated with the EasySep CD4+ T cell isolation kit. As far as cell numbers permitted, CD4+ T cells from unexposed donors were tested for reactivity against SARS-CoV-2 S and N as well as four spike pools from common cold coronaviruses. About 2.2 million PBMCs per well were cultured in IMDM with approximately 5% human AB serum and about 10 IU/ml IL-2. Half of the culture medium was replaced with fresh IL-2-containing medium on days 3 and 7. Each peptide culture condition was generally run in triplicate replicate wells. The leukapheresis product for the unexposed donors was obtained through commercial purchase. PBMCs were isolated from leukapheresis product or whole blood by Ficoll-Paque PLUS gradient centrifugation. PBMCs were either cryopreserved at -140 degrees C or used fresh in the expansion assay. The QIAamp Micro DNA Kit was used to extract genomic DNA from the CD4+ T cells.

The method was the immunoSEQ multiplex PCR assay. The authors processed their data as follows. During preprocessing, nonproductive sequences were removed, as were CDR3s that did not start with C, did not end with F or W, or were shorter than 7 amino acids. Antigen-specific clonotypes were called with the MANAFEST web app, based on expansion relative to reference and other culture wells. A clone was considered positive if significant expansion relative to the reference culture was observed in 2 of 3 replicate wells at an FDR below 0.05. Positive clones also required significant expansion versus all other tandem wells and an odds ratio above 5. CDR3 homology was measured as pairwise Levenshtein distance, computed with the stringdist R package after trimming three terminal residues from each end. What TCRdb holds here is the immuneACCESS table cut down to in-frame rearrangements. Part of the clones is not present; checked against another copy, under half of the missing clones reflect an unresolved V gene, and the others are unexplained. The V and J calls and the clone size are those of that table, but D and trimming were determined from the DNA. In this sample the table shows more than 20,000 clones, more than 70% of which occur a single time. The ten largest account for 9% to 15% of the sample.

This TCR was sampled from a human donor in good health. Sequenced input: CD4+ T cells from PBMCs, cultured in vitro. The chain was built from TRBV10-1 and TRBJ2-5, with the D gene call left open. The CDR3 amino acid sequence is: CASSEIIGETQYF. DNA sequence: TGCGCCAGCAGTGAGATAATTGGTGAGACCCAGTACTTC.